These 6 T cell receptor beta chains came from one sample sequenced in a study of blood T cell repertoires in COVID-19. Only in-frame clones appear in the TCRdb table, and some are missing; sequencing was by immunoSEQ multiplex PCR. The sample shows some 150,000 clones, 75% to 90% of them seen only once. Sequenced sample: peripheral blood. These receptors were taken from a human donor in a cohort sampled during active COVID-19.

The CDR3 protein is CASSGQGRASEAFF. For the CDR3, the DNA is TGTGCCAGCAGCGGACAGGGAAGGGCATCAGAAGCTTTCTTT. The V call is TRBV2, the J call TRBJ1-1; TRBD1 aligns across 8 bases. V shed 6 bases, J shed 8 bases, and the junction held 11 bases outside the gene matches. The CDR3 loop spans 14 amino acids. Germline V gene data show CDR1 as SNHLY and CDR2 as FYNNEI.

This chain uses TRBV7-3 with TRBJ2-3, with 12 nucleotides matching TRBD2. Trimming cost V 5 bases and J 0 bases; bases outside gene matches: 3. Germline V gene lookup returns CDR1 SGHTA and CDR2 FQGTGA. The CDR3 sequence is 16 residues long. CDR3 sequence (DNA): TGTGCCAGCAGCGACGGACTAGCGGGGAGCACAGATACGCAGTATTTT. Amino acids: CASSDGLAGSTDTQYF. Full variable domain (outside the CDR3, taken from reference TRBV7-3 and TRBJ2-3): GAGVSQTPSNKVTEKGKYVELRCDPISGHTALYWYRQSLGQGPEFLIYFQGTGAADDSGLPNDRFFAVRPEGSVSTLKIQRTERGDSAVYLCASSDGLAGSTDTQYFGPGTRLTVL.

J is TRBJ2-3 and V is TRBV5-5, with a tentative D call TRBD2 (5 bases). V was cut by 2 bases and J by 0 bases, with 10 bases left in between. CDR1 SGHKS and CDR2 YYEKEE come from the germline V gene (reference sequence). CDR3 length: 15 amino acids. Written as DNA, the CDR3 is TGTGCCAGCAGCTTAACCCGGACTAGCACAGATACGCAGTATTTT. Amino acid sequence: CASSLTRTSTDTQYF.

The chain links TRBV15 to TRBJ1-3, with TRBD1 identical over 10 bases. The J segment lost 6 bases and the V segment lost 0 bases, leaving 5 bases of the junction unmatched. This CDR3 spans 16 amino acids. Germline V lookup: CDR1 LNHNV, CDR2 YYDKDF (reference sequence). This chain's CDR3 is CATSRDRGTGVNTIYF. For the CDR3, the DNA is TGTGCCACCAGCAGAGATCGGGGGACAGGGGTAAACACCATATATTTT. Using reference TRBV15 and TRBJ1-3 for the parts outside the CDR3, the full variable domain is DAMVIQNPRYQVTQFGKPVTLSCSQTLNHNVMYWYQQKSSQAPKLLFHYYDKDFNNEADTPDNFQSRRPNTSFCFLDIRSPGLGDTAMYLCATSRDRGTGVNTIYFGEGSWLTVV.

Only a few counts were recorded for this clone. This chain connects TRBV5-8 to TRBJ1-2, with TRBD1 as a possible D gene (5 bases). The CDR3 runs to 14 residues. Trimming removed 2 bases from V and 4 bases from J, with 12 bases in between. Germline V gene data show CDR1 as SGHTS and CDR2 as YDEGEE. CDR3 sequence reads: CASSFLGGSYGYTF. CDR3 in DNA: TGTGCCAGCAGCTTTTTGGGGGGATCCTATGGCTACACCTTC.

This clone was seen just once. The chain couples TRBV9 to TRBJ2-1, with 8 bases fitting TRBD1. V gave up 3 bases and J gave up 1 base; unmatched junction bases: 15. The CDR3 has 19 amino acids. Germline values: CDR1 SGDLS, CDR2 YYNGEE. CDR3 in amino acids: CASSADTGGGRSSYNEQFF. The CDR3 coding sequence is TGTGCCAGCAGCGCCGACACAGGGGGAGGTAGATCATCCTACAATGAGCAGTTCTTC.